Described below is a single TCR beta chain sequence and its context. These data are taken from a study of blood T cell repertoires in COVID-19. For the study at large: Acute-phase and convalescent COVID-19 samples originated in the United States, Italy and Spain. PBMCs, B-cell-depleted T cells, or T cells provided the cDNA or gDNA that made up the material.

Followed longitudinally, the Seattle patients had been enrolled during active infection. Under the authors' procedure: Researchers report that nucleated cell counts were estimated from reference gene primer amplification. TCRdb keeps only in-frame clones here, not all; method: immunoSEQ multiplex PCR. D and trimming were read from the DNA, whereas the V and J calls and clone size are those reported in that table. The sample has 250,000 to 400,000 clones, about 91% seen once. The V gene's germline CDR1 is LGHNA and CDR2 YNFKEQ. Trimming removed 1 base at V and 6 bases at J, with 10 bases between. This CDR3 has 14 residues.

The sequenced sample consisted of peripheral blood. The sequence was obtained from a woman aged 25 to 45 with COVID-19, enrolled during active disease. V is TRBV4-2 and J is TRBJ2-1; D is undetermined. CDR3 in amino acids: CASSQGILPNEQFF. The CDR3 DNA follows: TGTGCCAGCAGCCAAGGCATACTTCCCAATGAGCAGTTCTTC.